This is a list of T cell receptor beta chains from one sample in a study of blood T cell repertoires in COVID-19. This table comes from immunoSEQ multiplex PCR, and its TCRdb copy is limited to in-frame clones, with some not included. This sample has around 300,000 clones, with about nine tenths found just once. Material for sequencing was PBMCs or T cells enriched from blood (not recorded which). The receptors derive from a woman aged 55-69 years who had recovered from COVID-19. CDR3s leave out the opening cysteine and the closing phenylalanine or tryptophan.

CDR3 length: 12; J gene: TRBJ1-2; V gene: TRBV5-1; CDR3 protein: ASSHGGAASGYT
CDR3 length: 11; J gene: TRBJ2-2; V gene: TRBV12-3/TRBV12-4; CDR3 protein: ASSPLGTGELF
CDR3 length: 13; J gene: TRBJ2-1; V gene: TRBV28; CDR3 protein: ASSQLAGGPNEQF
CDR3 length: 13; J gene: TRBJ1-2; V gene: TRBV3-1/TRBV3-2; CDR3 protein: ASSRTRQVRYGYT
CDR3 length: 14; J gene: TRBJ1-6; V gene: TRBV2; CDR3 protein: ASSLSSGTGHSPLH
CDR3 length: 11; J gene: TRBJ1-1; V gene: TRBV30; CDR3 protein: AWSVNRAFEAF
CDR3 length: 15; J gene: TRBJ2-1; V gene: TRBV7-9; CDR3 protein: ASSSRGTESSYNEQF
CDR3 length: 12; J gene: TRBJ2-5; V gene: TRBV5-1; CDR3 protein: ASSLVGGGETQY
CDR3 length: 13; J gene: TRBJ1-5; V gene: TRBV19; CDR3 protein: ASSIGPQGNQPQH
CDR3 length: 12; J gene: TRBJ1-1; V gene: TRBV15; CDR3 protein: ATSAGQRGTEAF
CDR3 length: 11; J gene: TRBJ1-2; V gene: TRBV3-1/TRBV3-2; CDR3 protein: ASSQQVNYGYT
CDR3 length: 13; J gene: TRBJ2-3; V gene: TRBV10-3; CDR3 protein: AISRSGGVGDTQY
CDR3 length: 12; J gene: TRBJ1-2; V gene: TRBV5-4; CDR3 protein: ASSRTGLNYGYT
CDR3 length: 12; J gene: TRBJ2-2; V gene: TRBV7-9; CDR3 protein: ASSLDWEVGELF
CDR3 length: 13; J gene: TRBJ2-1; V gene: TRBV24-1; CDR3 protein: ATSDWDSRGDEQF
CDR3 length: 12; J gene: TRBJ2-1; V gene: TRBV10-1; CDR3 protein: ASSGDSSYNEQF
CDR3 length: 14; J gene: TRBJ2-1; V gene: TRBV7-9; CDR3 protein: ASSPPGLAGGAEQF
CDR3 length: 13; J gene: TRBJ2-1; V gene: TRBV7-8; CDR3 protein: ASSPGLAGEGEQF
CDR3 length: 14; J gene: TRBJ1-6; V gene: TRBV30; CDR3 protein: AWKGRGEWNNSPLH
CDR3 length: 14; J gene: TRBJ2-4; V gene: TRBV30; CDR3 protein: AWSEGTGGRLDIQY
CDR3 length: 12; J gene: TRBJ1-1; V gene: TRBV5-1; CDR3 protein: ASSFSASGTEAF
CDR3 length: 12; J gene: TRBJ2-7; V gene: TRBV5-1; CDR3 protein: ASSLGQGGDEQY
CDR3 length: 12; J gene: TRBJ2-1; V gene: TRBV7-3; CDR3 protein: ASSSGPGQTEQF
CDR3 length: 14; J gene: TRBJ2-3; V gene: TRBV5-1; CDR3 protein: ASSLGASYAADTQY
CDR3 length: 14; J gene: TRBJ1-1; V gene: TRBV4-1; CDR3 protein: ASSQPLRAYRTEAF
CDR3 length: 11; J gene: TRBJ2-1; V gene: TRBV7-9; CDR3 protein: ASSPPAEGRVF
CDR3 length: 12; J gene: TRBJ1-2; V gene: TRBV5-1; CDR3 protein: ASSLAPGTDFCT
CDR3 length: 12; J gene: TRBJ1-5; V gene: TRBV19; CDR3 protein: ASSINGGGGPQH
CDR3 length: 6; J gene: TRBJ1-2; V gene: TRBV2; CDR3 protein: ETGSYT
CDR3 length: 14; J gene: TRBJ2-2; V gene: TRBV24-1; CDR3 protein: ATSDPGGSGDGELF
CDR3 length: 9; J gene: TRBJ2-7; V gene: TRBV27; CDR3 protein: ASRIPYEQY
CDR3 length: 14; J gene: TRBJ2-2; V gene: TRBV4-1; CDR3 protein: ASSQGESPLAGELF
CDR3 length: 14; J gene: TRBJ1-1; V gene: TRBV6-6; CDR3 protein: ASSYRAGGSNTEAF
CDR3 length: 14; J gene: TRBJ2-2; V gene: TRBV7-8; CDR3 protein: ASSSYGGPNTGELF
CDR3 length: 12; J gene: TRBJ2-1; V gene: TRBV10-3; CDR3 protein: AINPGTARNEQF
CDR3 length: 9; J gene: TRBJ2-3; V gene: TRBV2; CDR3 protein: ASREMDTQY
CDR3 length: 11; J gene: TRBJ2-2; V gene: TRBV24-1; CDR3 protein: ATAKAVTGELF
CDR3 length: 13; J gene: TRBJ2-7; V gene: TRBV18; CDR3 protein: ASSRGGQGDMKQY
CDR3 length: 13; J gene: TRBJ2-3; V gene: TRBV4-2; CDR3 protein: ASSQGGLADDTQY
CDR3 length: 13; J gene: TRBJ1-2; V gene: TRBV14; CDR3 protein: ASSHFSGLYSGYT
CDR3 length: 12; J gene: TRBJ1-2; V gene: TRBV6-5; CDR3 protein: ASSPGAAGYGYT
CDR3 length: 15; J gene: TRBJ2-5; V gene: TRBV11-2; CDR3 protein: ASSLGLAGLASETQY
CDR3 length: 13; J gene: TRBJ1-3; V gene: TRBV2; CDR3 protein: ASILPTGSGNTIY
CDR3 length: 11; J gene: TRBJ2-7; V gene: TRBV9; CDR3 protein: ASSVWDSGRQY